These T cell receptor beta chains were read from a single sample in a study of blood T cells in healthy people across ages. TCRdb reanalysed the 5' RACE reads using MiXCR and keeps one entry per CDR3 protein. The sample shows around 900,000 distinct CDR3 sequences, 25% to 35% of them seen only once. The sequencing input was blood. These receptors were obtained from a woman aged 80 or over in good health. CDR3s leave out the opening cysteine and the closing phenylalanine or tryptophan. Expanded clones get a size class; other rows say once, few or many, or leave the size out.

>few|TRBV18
ASSPLRSGTGDSGANVLT
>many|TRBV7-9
ASSLTSTGNQPQH
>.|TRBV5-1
ASSLDRSTNTQY
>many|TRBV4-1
ASSRASGGAKVSETQY
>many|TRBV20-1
SALAGGGQY
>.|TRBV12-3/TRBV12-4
ASSFLDYTEAF
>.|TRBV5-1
ASSETGGSDYGYT
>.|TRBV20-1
SARGRRRDRRETQY
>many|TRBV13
ASSLGTAAGYGYT
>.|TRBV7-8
ASRPSGARDEQY
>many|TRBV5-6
ASSLRTITDTQY
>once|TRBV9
ASSVDNFSGDNVLT
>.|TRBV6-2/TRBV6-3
ASSYSPSSYEQY
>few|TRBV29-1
SVTTSGGSHTGELF
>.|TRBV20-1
SASFRQGPRSEQY
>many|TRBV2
ASSDYGYT
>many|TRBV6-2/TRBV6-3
ASSYFLALNTEAF
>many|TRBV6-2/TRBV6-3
ASSYSGLATGGQPQH
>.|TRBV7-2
ASSKRNEQY
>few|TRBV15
ATSRDSSGGRDTQY
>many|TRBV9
ASSEALQGIVSTDTQY
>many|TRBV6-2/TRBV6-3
ASSTRTGTTDTQY
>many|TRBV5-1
ASSSGQGNQPQH
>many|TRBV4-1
ASSQGLVTVSGANVLT
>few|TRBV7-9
ASSSGSTSYEQY
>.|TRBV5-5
ASSLSWDPSYNEQY
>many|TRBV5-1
ASSWDFSYEQY
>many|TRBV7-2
ASSRRSDNSPLH
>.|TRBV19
ASQGPGRGTEAF
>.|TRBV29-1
SVETGYNQPQH
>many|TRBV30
AWSEGTGHYT
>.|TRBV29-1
SVEVGQHNEQY
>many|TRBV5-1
ASSPRASGGYNEQF
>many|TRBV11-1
ASSFDLISTDTQY
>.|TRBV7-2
ASSPIGGGLGEQY
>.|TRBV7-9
ASSLGAVSGANVLT
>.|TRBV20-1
SASLWTGVYEQY
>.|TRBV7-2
ASSLWTSPNNEQF
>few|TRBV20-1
SARAATYQPQH
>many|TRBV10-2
ASSDRIDSHYEQY
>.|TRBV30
AWHLRGLHYGYT
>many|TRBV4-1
ASSPIGQGRGYT
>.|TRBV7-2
ASSLEPGQGTNIQY
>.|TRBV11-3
ASSPVGGFTDTQY
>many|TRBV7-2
ASSLNRGGGYT
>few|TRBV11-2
ASRKPGQGEKLF
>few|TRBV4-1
ASSQDGAGGTDTQY
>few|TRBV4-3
ASSQDGGGSANYGYT
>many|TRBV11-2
ASSLVFGRGRRETQY